Included here is one T cell receptor beta chain sequence, with context. The sample is drawn from a study of blood T cell repertoires in COVID-19. Study in general: Sources were T cells, B-cell-depleted T cells, or PBMCs; the material itself was cDNA or gDNA.

V shed 3 bases, J shed 7 bases, and the junction held 5 bases outside the gene matches. Germline V gene sequence: CDR1 KGHDR, CDR2 SFDVKD. The CDR3 sequence is 15 residues long. Per the study methods: From reference gene primer amplification, estimates of nucleated cell counts were derived. TCRdb's table, derived via immunoSEQ multiplex PCR, lists solely in-frame clones and lacks some. V and J calls and clone size are as listed in that table; D and trimming were resolved from the DNA. The sample includes about 160,000 clones, approximately 81% seen only once; the top ten take approximately 1%. The chain recombines TRBV24-1 with TRBJ2-2, with 9 bases identical to TRBD1. The source of this sequence is a man aged 35 to 55 with acute or convalescent COVID-19. Material: peripheral blood. CDR3 sequence: CATSDPGQGNGELFF. In DNA, the CDR3 is TGTGCCACCAGTGATCCCGGACAGGGGAACGGGGAGCTGTTTTTT.